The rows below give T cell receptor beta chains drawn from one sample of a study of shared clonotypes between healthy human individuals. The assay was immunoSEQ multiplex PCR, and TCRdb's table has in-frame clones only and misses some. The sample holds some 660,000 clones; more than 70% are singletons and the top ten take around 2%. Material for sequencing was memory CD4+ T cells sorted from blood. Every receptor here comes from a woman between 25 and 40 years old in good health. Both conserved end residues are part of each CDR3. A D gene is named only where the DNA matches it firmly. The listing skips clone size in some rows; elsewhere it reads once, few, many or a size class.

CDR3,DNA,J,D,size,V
CASTPPGTYPSYEQYF,TGTGCCAGCACTCCCCCCGGGACTTATCCCTCCTACGAGCAGTACTTC,TRBJ2-7,-,-,TRBV11-2
CASSLFTGAGNYGYTF,TGTGCCAGCAGCTTATTCACAGGGGCAGGAAACTATGGCTACACCTTC,TRBJ1-2,TRBD1,-,TRBV7-2
CARAQSGRAKTTETQYF,TGTGCCAGAGCACAAAGCGGGAGGGCAAAAACCACAGAGACCCAGTACTTC,TRBJ2-5,TRBD2,-,TRBV7-7
CASLSFLAGGPADTQYF,TGTGCCAGCCTATCCTTCTTAGCGGGAGGGCCAGCAGATACGCAGTATTTT,TRBJ2-3,TRBD2,-,TRBV7-8
CASSSNIQYF,TGTGCCAGCAGTTCTAACATTCAGTACTTC,TRBJ2-4,-,many,TRBV2
CASSRDGSYEQYF,TGTGCCAGCAGTCGGGACGGCTCCTACGAGCAGTACTTC,TRBJ2-7,-,few,TRBV6-5
CASSPRGKGYEQYF,TGTGCCAGCAGCCCTCGAGGGAAGGGGTACGAGCAGTACTTC,TRBJ2-7,-,-,TRBV28
CASSYSPTVNYGYTF,TGTGCCAGCAGTTACTCCCCGACAGTCAACTATGGCTACACCTTC,TRBJ1-2,-,-,TRBV6-5
CASSPDGSIHEQFF,TGTGCCAGCTCACCCGACGGGAGTATCCATGAGCAGTTCTTC,TRBJ2-1,-,-,TRBV18
CASSIDPGQRNQPQHF,TGTGCCAGTAGTATAGATCCGGGACAGCGCAATCAGCCCCAGCATTTT,TRBJ1-5,TRBD1,-,TRBV19
CASSSRTGSNEKLFF,TGTGCCAGCAGTTCCCGGACAGGGAGTAATGAAAAACTGTTTTTT,TRBJ1-4,TRBD1,-,TRBV27
CATSGRQGYEQYF,TGTGCCACCAGCGGCCGACAGGGGTACGAGCAGTACTTC,TRBJ2-7,TRBD1,-,TRBV15
CASIELLEAFF,TGTGCCAGTATAGAACTTCTGGAAGCTTTCTTT,TRBJ1-1,-,-,TRBV19
CASSLERADTQYF,TGTGCCAGCAGCTTAGAGCGGGCAGATACGCAGTATTTT,TRBJ2-3,-,-,TRBV7-2
CAISDPPDSSYEQYF,TGTGCCATCAGTGACCCCCCGGATAGCTCCTACGAGCAGTACTTC,TRBJ2-7,-,-,TRBV10-3
CASSIGRVGRNQPQHF,TGTGCCAGTAGTATCGGCAGGGTAGGTCGCAATCAGCCCCAGCATTTT,TRBJ1-5,-,-,TRBV19
CASSLVSGRAYNEQFF,TGTGCCAGCAGTTTAGTGAGCGGGAGGGCCTACAATGAGCAGTTCTTC,TRBJ2-1,TRBD2,-,TRBV27
CASSQEVAGSYNEQFF,TGCGCCAGCAGCCAAGAGGTAGCGGGGAGTTACAATGAGCAGTTCTTC,TRBJ2-1,TRBD2,-,TRBV4-1
CASSSQHLYEQYF,TGTGCCAGCAGCTCCCAACACCTGTACGAGCAGTACTTC,TRBJ2-7,-,-,TRBV5-4
CASSFTSGGGSEAFF,TGTGCCAGCAGTTTCACCTCTGGGGGGGGCTCTGAAGCTTTCTTT,TRBJ1-1,-,-,TRBV6-5
CASSSGGSNEKLFF,TGCGCCAGCAGCTCCGGGGGTAGTAATGAAAAACTGTTTTTT,TRBJ1-4,-,-,TRBV5-1
CASSQRGVGTSRNTGELFF,TGCGCCAGCAGCCAAAGAGGGGTCGGGACTAGCAGGAACACCGGGGAGCTGTTTTTT,TRBJ2-2,TRBD2,-,TRBV4-1